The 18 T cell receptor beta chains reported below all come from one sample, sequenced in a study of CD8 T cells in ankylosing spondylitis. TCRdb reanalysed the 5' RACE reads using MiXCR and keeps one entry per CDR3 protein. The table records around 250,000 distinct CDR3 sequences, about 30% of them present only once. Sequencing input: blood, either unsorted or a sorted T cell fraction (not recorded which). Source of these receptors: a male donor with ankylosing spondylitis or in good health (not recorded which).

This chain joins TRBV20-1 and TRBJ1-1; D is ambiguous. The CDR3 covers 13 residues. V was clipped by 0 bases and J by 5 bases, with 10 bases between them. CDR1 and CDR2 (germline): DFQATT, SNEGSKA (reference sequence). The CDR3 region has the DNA TGCAGTGCTAGAGATCGGGTGGGTACTGAAGCTTTCTTT. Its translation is CSARDRVGTEAFF.

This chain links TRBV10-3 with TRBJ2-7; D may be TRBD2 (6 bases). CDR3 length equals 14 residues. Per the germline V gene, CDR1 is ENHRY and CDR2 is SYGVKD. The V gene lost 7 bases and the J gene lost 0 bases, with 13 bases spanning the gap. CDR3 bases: TGTGCCATCATGGAGGCGGGGAGCTCCTACGAGCAGTACTTC. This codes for CAIMEAGSSYEQYF.

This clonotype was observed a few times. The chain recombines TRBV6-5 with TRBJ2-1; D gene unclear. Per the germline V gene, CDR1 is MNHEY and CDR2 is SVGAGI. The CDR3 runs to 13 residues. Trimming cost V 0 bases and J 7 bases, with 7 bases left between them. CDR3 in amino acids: CASSYSWRNEQFF. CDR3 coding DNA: TGTGCCAGCAGTTACTCGTGGCGAAATGAGCAGTTCTTC.

CDR3: CSGRGGGANVLTF. CDR3 nucleotides: TGCAGTGGAAGGGGAGGTGGGGCCAACGTCCTGACTTTC. This chain links TRBV20-1 with TRBJ2-6; TRBD2 might be the D (6 bases). Germline V gene sequence: CDR1 DFQATT, CDR2 SNEGSKA (reference sequence). The CDR3 is 13 amino acids. V was pared by 7 bases and J by 3 bases, with 10 bases between.

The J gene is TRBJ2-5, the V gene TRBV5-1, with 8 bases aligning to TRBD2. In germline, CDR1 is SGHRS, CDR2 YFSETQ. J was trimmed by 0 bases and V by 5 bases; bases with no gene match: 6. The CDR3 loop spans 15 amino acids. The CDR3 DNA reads TGCGCCAGCAGTCGGACTAGCAGAAACCAAGAGACCCAGTACTTC. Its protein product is CASSRTSRNQETQYF.

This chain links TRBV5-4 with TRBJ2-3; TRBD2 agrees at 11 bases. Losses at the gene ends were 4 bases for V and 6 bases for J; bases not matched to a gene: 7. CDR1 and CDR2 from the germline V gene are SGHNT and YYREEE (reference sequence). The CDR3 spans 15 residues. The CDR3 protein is CASSIWGLAVDTQYF. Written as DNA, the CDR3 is TGTGCCAGCAGCATTTGGGGACTAGCGGTGGATACGCAGTATTTT.

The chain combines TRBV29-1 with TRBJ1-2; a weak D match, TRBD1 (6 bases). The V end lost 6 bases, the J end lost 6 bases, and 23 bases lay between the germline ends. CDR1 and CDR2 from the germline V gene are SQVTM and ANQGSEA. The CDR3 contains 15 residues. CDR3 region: CSVAQGMGPSDGYTF. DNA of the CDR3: TGCAGCGTGGCGCAGGGGATGGGGCCCTCGGATGGCTACACCTTC.

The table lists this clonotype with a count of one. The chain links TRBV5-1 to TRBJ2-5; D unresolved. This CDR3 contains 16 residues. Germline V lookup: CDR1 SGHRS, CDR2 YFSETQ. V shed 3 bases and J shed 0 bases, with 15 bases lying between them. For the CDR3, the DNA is TGCGCCAGCAGCTCGGCGCAGCTTTCGTACCAAGAGACCCAGTACTTC. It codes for CASSSAQLSYQETQYF.

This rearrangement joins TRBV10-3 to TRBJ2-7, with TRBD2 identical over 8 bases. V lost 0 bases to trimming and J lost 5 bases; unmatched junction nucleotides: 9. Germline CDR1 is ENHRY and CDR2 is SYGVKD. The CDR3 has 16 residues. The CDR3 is CAISESEGTRRDEQYF. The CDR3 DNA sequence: TGTGCCATCAGTGAGTCGGAGGGGACTAGGCGGGACGAGCAGTACTTC.

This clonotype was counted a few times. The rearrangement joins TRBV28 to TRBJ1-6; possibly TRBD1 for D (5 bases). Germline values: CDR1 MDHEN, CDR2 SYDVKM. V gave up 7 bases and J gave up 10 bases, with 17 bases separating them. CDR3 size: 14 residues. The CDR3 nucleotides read TGTGCCAGCACCTCTCCCAACGGGGGATCACCCCTCCACTTT. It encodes CASTSPNGGSPLHF.

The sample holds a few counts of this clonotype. The CDR3 reads CSARESGRNYEQYF. The CDR3 DNA is TGCAGTGCTAGAGAGTCTGGCAGAAATTACGAGCAGTACTTC. The rearrangement uses TRBV20-1 and TRBJ2-7; D not resolved. The CDR3 consists of 14 residues. V lost 0 bases, J lost 4 bases, and 13 bases lay in between. The germline gives CDR1 DFQATT, CDR2 SNEGSKA (reference sequence).

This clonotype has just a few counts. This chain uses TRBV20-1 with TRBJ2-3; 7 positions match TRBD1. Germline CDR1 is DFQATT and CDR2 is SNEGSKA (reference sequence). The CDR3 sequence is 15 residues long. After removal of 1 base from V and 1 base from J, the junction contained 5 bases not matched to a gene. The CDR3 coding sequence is TGCAGTGCTAGAGCCCCCGGGACAGGCACAGATACGCAGTATTTT. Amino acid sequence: CSARAPGTGTDTQYF.

This CDR3 reads CASSPYRGFPDTQYF. Here the CDR3 DNA reads TGTGCCAGCAGTCCCTACAGGGGATTCCCAGATACGCAGTATTTT. This chain connects TRBV12-3 or TRBV12-4 to TRBJ2-3; 7 bases are shared with TRBD1. V lost 5 bases, J lost 4 bases, and 9 bases stayed unmatched. This CDR3 is built from 15 residues.

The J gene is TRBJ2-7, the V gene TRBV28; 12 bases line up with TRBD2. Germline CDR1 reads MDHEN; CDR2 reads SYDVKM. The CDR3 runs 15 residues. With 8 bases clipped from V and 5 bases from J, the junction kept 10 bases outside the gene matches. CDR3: CASSPLAGGPHEQYF. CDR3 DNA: TGTGCCAGCTCCCCACTAGCGGGGGGCCCCCACGAGCAGTACTTC.

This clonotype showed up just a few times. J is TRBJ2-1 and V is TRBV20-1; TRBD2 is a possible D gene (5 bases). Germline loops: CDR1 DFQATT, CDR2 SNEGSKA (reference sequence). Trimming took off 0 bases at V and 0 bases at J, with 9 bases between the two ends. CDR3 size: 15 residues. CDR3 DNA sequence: TGCAGTGCTAGAGATCGGGAAAGCTCCTACAATGAGCAGTTCTTC. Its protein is CSARDRESSYNEQFF.

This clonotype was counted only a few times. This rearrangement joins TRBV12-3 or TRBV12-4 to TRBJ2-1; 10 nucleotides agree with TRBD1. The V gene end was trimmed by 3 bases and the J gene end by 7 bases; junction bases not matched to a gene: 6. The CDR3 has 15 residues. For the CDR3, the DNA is TGTGCCAGCAGTTTCGACAGGGGGCTCGCGAATGAGCAGTTCTTC. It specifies CASSFDRGLANEQFF.

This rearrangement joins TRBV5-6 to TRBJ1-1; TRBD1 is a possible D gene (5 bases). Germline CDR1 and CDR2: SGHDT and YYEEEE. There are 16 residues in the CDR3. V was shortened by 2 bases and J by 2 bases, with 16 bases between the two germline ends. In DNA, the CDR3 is TGTGCCAGCAGCTTAAATTCCGGGACTCTCAACACTGAAGCTTTCTTT. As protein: CASSLNSGTLNTEAFF.

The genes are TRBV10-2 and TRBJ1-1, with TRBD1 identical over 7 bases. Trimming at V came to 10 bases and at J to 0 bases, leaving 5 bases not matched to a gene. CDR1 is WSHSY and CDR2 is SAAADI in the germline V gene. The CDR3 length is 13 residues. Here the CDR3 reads CATMGQMNTEAFF. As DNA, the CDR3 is TGCGCCACCATGGGACAGATGAACACTGAAGCTTTCTTT.